What follows are 12 T cell receptor beta chains derived from one specimen sequenced in a study of blood T cell repertoires in COVID-19. Here immunoSEQ multiplex PCR was the method, and the copy in TCRdb shows in-frame clones only, minus some. The table shows around 380,000 clones, with 81% occurring only once. Material: peripheral blood. The origin of the receptors is a human donor with acute or convalescent COVID-19. The donor label of this sample is uncertain.

This sequence joins TRBV18 and TRBJ1-2, with 12 bases matching TRBD1. Germline V gene lookup returns CDR1 KGHSH and CDR2 LQKENI. This CDR3 is 15 amino acids long. Losses at the gene ends were 5 bases for V and 4 bases for J; bases not matched to a gene: 5. The CDR3 region is CASSAGTGGSYGYTF. DNA for the CDR3: TGTGCCAGCTCAGCCGGGACAGGGGGCTCCTATGGCTACACCTTC.

This clone was recorded only once. The V call is TRBV5-8, the J call TRBJ2-1; tentatively, D is TRBD1 (8 bases). V was pared by 0 bases and J by 4 bases, with 11 bases between. Germline V gene lookup returns CDR1 SGHTS and CDR2 YDEGEE. There are 15 residues in the CDR3. CDR3 coding DNA: TGTGCCAGCAGCTTGGACAGGGGGGGATACAATGAGCAGTTCTTC. It codes for CASSLDRGGYNEQFF.

The sample holds a few counts of this clone. The chain is built from TRBV18 and TRBJ2-7, with 12 bases lining up with TRBD1. CDR1 KGHSH and CDR2 LQKENI come from the germline V gene. CDR3 size: 15 residues. V was pared by 1 base and J by 6 bases, with 4 bases of the junction left unmatched. The CDR3: CASSPRGTGGTEQYF. The CDR3, as DNA: TGTGCCAGCTCACCACGTGGGACAGGGGGCACCGAGCAGTACTTC. Based on the CDR3 plus reference TRBV18 and TRBJ2-7, the full variable domain is NAGVMQNPRHLVRRRGQEARLRCSPMKGHSHVYWYRQLPEEGLKFMVYLQKENIIDESGMPKERFSAEFPKEGPSILRIQQVVRGDSAAYFCASSPRGTGGTEQYFGPGTRLTVT.

The chain is built from TRBV3-1 (or the pseudogene TRBV3-2) and TRBJ2-5, with TRBD2 matching 8 bases. J was trimmed by 1 base and V by 4 bases; bases with no gene match: 8. The CDR3 consists of 16 residues. Germline V gene lookup returns CDR1 LGHDT and CDR2 YNNKEL (reference sequence). The CDR3 DNA is TGTGCCAGCAGCCTTCGGGGGGGGCGGACCCAAGAGACCCAGTACTTC. This gives the protein CASSLRGGRTQETQYF.

The rearrangement uses TRBV5-5 and TRBJ2-5; possibly TRBD2 for D (5 bases). The V and J ends lost 4 bases and 10 bases respectively, with 17 bases between them. This CDR3 is built from 13 residues. The V gene's germline CDR1 is SGHKS and CDR2 YYEKEE (reference sequence). The CDR3 coding sequence is TGTGCCAGCAGCGCAGGACGGGGATTGAACCAGTACTTC. Its protein is CASSAGRGLNQYF.

The genes are TRBV29-1 and TRBJ2-1; TRBD2 might be the D (5 bases). Trimming removed 5 bases from V and 2 bases from J, with 10 bases in between. This CDR3 comprises 13 residues. Germline V CDR1 and CDR2: SQVTM, ANQGSEA. CDR3 residues: CSVRGTAYNEQFF. Written as DNA, the CDR3 is TGCAGCGTTCGGGGTACAGCCTACAATGAGCAGTTCTTC.

This clone was recorded a few times. The chain joins TRBV29-1 to TRBJ1-1; a possible D gene is TRBD1 (5 bases). CDR1 and CDR2 (germline): SQVTM, ANQGSEA. The CDR3 covers 12 residues. V lost 7 bases and J lost 7, with 16 bases in between. The CDR3 spells CSACGREGEAFF. In DNA, the CDR3 is TGCAGCGCCTGCGGCAGGGAGGGTGAAGCTTTCTTT.

The J gene is TRBJ2-1, the V gene TRBV4-2; D is uncertain. Deletions cut 1 base from V and 7 bases from J, with 14 bases between. The CDR3 is 15 residues long. CDR1 LGHNA and CDR2 YNFKEQ come from the germline V gene. CDR3 coding DNA: TGTGCCAGCAGCCAAGGCGCGGTCATCTGGAATGAGCAGTTCTTC. This encodes CASSQGAVIWNEQFF.

The V call is TRBV6-6, the J call TRBJ1-2; 7 bases match TRBD1. Germline CDR1 reads MNHNY; CDR2 reads SVGAGI (reference sequence). The junction had 11 bases not matched to a gene; V was cut back by 6 bases and J by 4 bases. This CDR3 has 15 residues. The CDR3 sequence: CASSLGTVDVYGYTF. DNA of the CDR3: TGTGCCAGCAGCCTCGGGACAGTCGACGTCTATGGCTACACCTTC.

The gene calls are TRBV19 and TRBJ1-5, with D possibly matching TRBD1 (5 bases). The germline gives CDR1 LNHDA, CDR2 SQIVND (reference sequence). This CDR3 has 14 residues. Trimming took 6 bases from V and 2 from J, leaving 11 bases between them. CDR3 sequence: CASSRVQGNQPQHF. The CDR3 bases are TGTGCCAGTAGCAGGGTCCAAGGCAATCAGCCCCAGCATTTT. Full variable domain (remainder filled in from reference TRBV19 and TRBJ1-5): DGGITQSPKYLFRKEGQNVTLSCEQNLNHDAMYWYRQDPGQGLRLIYYSQIVNDFQKGDIAEGYSVSREKKESFPLTVTSAQKNPTAFYLCASSRVQGNQPQHFGDGTRLSIL.

The rearrangement links TRBV27 to TRBJ2-3; TRBD2 matches at 9 bases. J gave up 2 bases and V 0 bases, and 12 bases lay outside the gene matches. The CDR3 is 19 residues long. Germline V gene sequence: CDR1 MNHEY, CDR2 SMNVEV (reference sequence). CDR3 protein: CASSLSREGAGGDTDTQYF. DNA for the CDR3: TGTGCCAGCAGTTTATCTAGGGAGGGAGCGGGGGGCGACACAGATACGCAGTATTTT.

This chain links TRBV3-1 (or the pseudogene TRBV3-2) with TRBJ1-1; 8 nucleotides agree with TRBD1. Per the germline V gene, CDR1 is LGHDT and CDR2 is YNNKEL (reference sequence). Trimming took 0 bases from V and 6 from J; bases not matched to a gene: 6. The CDR3 length is 15 residues. This CDR3 reads CASSQERQGYSEAFF. The CDR3 DNA follows: TGTGCCAGCAGCCAAGAGCGACAGGGGTACTCTGAAGCTTTCTTT.